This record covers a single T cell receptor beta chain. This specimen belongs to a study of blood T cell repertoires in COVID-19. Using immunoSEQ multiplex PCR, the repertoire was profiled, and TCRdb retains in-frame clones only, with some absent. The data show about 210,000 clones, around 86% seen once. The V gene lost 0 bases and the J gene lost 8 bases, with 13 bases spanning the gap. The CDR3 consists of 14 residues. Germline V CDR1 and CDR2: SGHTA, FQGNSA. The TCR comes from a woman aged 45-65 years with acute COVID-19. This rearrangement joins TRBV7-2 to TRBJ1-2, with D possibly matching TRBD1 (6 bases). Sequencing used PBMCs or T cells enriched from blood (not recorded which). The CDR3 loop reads CASSLATGSRGYTF. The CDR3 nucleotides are TGTGCCAGCAGCTTAGCAACAGGGTCTCGAGGCTACACCTTC.